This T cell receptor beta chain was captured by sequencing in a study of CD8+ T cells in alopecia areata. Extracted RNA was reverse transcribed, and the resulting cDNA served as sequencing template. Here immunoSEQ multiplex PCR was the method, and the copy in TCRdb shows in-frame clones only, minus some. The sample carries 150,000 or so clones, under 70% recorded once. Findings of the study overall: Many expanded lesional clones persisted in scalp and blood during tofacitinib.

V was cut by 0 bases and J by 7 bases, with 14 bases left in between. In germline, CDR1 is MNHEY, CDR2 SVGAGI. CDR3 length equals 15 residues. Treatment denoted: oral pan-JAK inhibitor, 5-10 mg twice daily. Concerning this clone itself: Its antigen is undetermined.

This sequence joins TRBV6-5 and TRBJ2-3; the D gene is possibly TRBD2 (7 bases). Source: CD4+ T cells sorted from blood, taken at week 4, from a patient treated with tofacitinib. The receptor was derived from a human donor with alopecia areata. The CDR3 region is CASSYSPGGRHTQYF. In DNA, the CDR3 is TGTGCCAGCAGTTACTCCCCCGGGGGGCGGCATACGCAGTATTTT.